This T cell receptor (beta chain) was recovered during a study of T cell repertoires in cytomegalovirus infection. As for the study in general: It can be stated that public TCR beta signatures indicated CMV infection as well as a matching HLA type. Study-wide points: CMV-specific TCR beta clonotypes restricted by HLA-C were the ones dominating the ex vivo response. Based on cumulative public TCR beta family frequency, carriers of CMV plus the relevant HLA were identified.

This CDR3 contains 16 residues. From germline, CDR1 is MNHEY and CDR2 SVGEGT. TCRdb reprocessed the reads via MiXCR and lists one record per CDR3 protein. The data hold 170,000 or so distinct CDR3 sequences, with 17% observed a single time. This clonotype was observed once. What it binds is unknown. A junction end diverges from the germline sequence, so it may reflect a read error. This chain joins TRBV6-2 or TRBV6-3 and TRBJ1-2, with 11 positions matching TRBD1. This sequence was found in a human donor in good health (CMV status not recorded). Some clones in this sample may be carry-over from other donors' samples. Sequenced sample: CD8+ T cells from PBMCs. Here the CDR3 reads CASTYPRDRGSDGYTF. As DNA, the CDR3 is TGTGCCAGCACTTACCCCCGGGACAGGGGGTCGGATGGCTACACCTTC.